This is a list of T cell receptor beta chains from one sample in a study of cytomegalovirus exposure and HLA in healthy donors. Measured with immunoSEQ multiplex PCR; TCRdb has only the in-frame clones, and not every one. This table holds approximately 170,000 clones, about 65% found once. The specimen was PBMCs. These receptors were obtained from a woman aged 18-29 years in good health and CMV-seropositive. Each CDR3 is given with its conserved first and last residue. The D gene is left open where the match is weak. The size field is filled for only some rows; it gives once, few, many or a size class.

TRBJ2-7 | TRBV5-4 | . | . | TGTGCCAGCAGCTCCGGGCTCGGGGTCCGCTCCTACGAGCAGTACTTC | CASSSGLGVRSYEQYF
TRBJ1-1 | TRBV27 | . | TRBD1 | TGTGCCAGCAGTGTACGGGGGGGACAGACTGAAGCTTTCTTT | CASSVRGGQTEAFF
TRBJ1-1 | TRBV4-2 | few | . | TGTGCCAGCAGCCGGCCGGGCCCTACAGGTCATGAAGCTTTCTTT | CASSRPGPTGHEAFF
TRBJ1-5 | TRBV7-8 | once | . | TGTGCCAGCAGCCCCGCCTTCGGAGGGCTCGATCAGCCCCAGCATTTT | CASSPAFGGLDQPQHF
TRBJ2-2 | TRBV19 | . | TRBD2 | TGTGCCAGTAGTACTAGCGGGAGGATCACCGGGGAGCTGTTTTTT | CASSTSGRITGELFF
TRBJ2-5 | TRBV18 | once | TRBD1 | TGTGCCAGCTCACAGGGGACAGGGGAGACCCAGTACTTC | CASSQGTGETQYF
TRBJ1-2 | TRBV28 | few | TRBD1 | TGTGCCAGCAGTACACCGGGACAGGGGCCGTGGGGCTACACCTTC | CASSTPGQGPWGYTF
TRBJ1-1 | TRBV30 | . | TRBD1 | TGTGCCTGGAATCCCCTATTCCGGGGACAGGGTGACATGAACACTGAAGCTTTCTTT | CAWNPLFRGQGDMNTEAFF
TRBJ2-7 | TRBV19 | . | . | TGTGCCAGTAGTACCCTCGGGTGGCAGGGGAGCTACGAGCAGTACTTC | CASSTLGWQGSYEQYF
TRBJ2-3 | TRBV19 | . | . | TGTGCCAGTAGTATTAAGCTAACGAGCACAGATACGCAGTATTTT | CASSIKLTSTDTQYF
TRBJ2-1 | TRBV30 | . | . | TGTGCCTGGAGTGTTGTGTCTACCGGCGGAGGCGAGCAGTTCTTC | CAWSVVSTGGGEQFF
TRBJ1-4 | TRBV5-4 | . | . | TGTGCCAGCAGCCCGGGGGGCAGGTCGAATGAAAAACTGTTTTTT | CASSPGGRSNEKLFF
TRBJ2-5 | TRBV7-3 | . | TRBD1 | TGTGCCAGCAGCATAACAGGGGGCCCAGAGACCCAGTACTTC | CASSITGGPETQYF
TRBJ1-5 | TRBV5-3 | . | . | TGTGCCAGAAGCTTCCACAGGAAAGCCGAACTAAATCAGCCCCAGCATTTT | CARSFHRKAELNQPQHF
TRBJ2-5 | TRBV28 | . | TRBD1 | TGTGCCAGCAGGGGGACAGGGCCAGAGACCCAGTACTTC | CASRGTGPETQYF
TRBJ2-5 | TRBV5-1 | . | TRBD2 | TGCGCCAGCAGCCCTGGAAGGACTAGCGGGGGGGAAGAGACCCAGTACTTC | CASSPGRTSGGEETQYF
TRBJ2-5 | TRBV4-2 | . | TRBD1 | TGTGCCAGCAGCAGGGGGCAAAGCCAAGAGACCCAGTACTTC | CASSRGQSQETQYF
TRBJ2-4 | TRBV5-4 | . | . | TGTGCCAGCAGCTCGGGGACTGCGATGAGTTACATTCAGTACTTC | CASSSGTAMSYIQYF
TRBJ2-7 | TRBV28 | . | . | TGTGCCAGCAGAAGGGAGCTACCTTCCTACGAGCAGTACTTC | CASRRELPSYEQYF
TRBJ2-3 | TRBV2 | . | TRBD2 | TGTGCCAGCAGGGCGACTAGCGGGAGCGTCACAGATACGCAGTATTTT | CASRATSGSVTDTQYF
TRBJ1-2 | TRBV18 | few | . | TGTGCCAGCTCACCGATGGCGGACTATGGCTACACCTTC | CASSPMADYGYTF
TRBJ1-5 | TRBV7-8 | few | . | TGTGCCAGCAGCTTAGCGGCCGGGGGTCAGCCCCAGCATTTT | CASSLAAGGQPQHF
TRBJ1-5 | TRBV4-3 | few | . | TGCGCCAGCAGCCAAGTCCGGAGTCAGCCCCAGCATTTT | CASSQVRSQPQHF
TRBJ2-5 | TRBV4-2 | . | TRBD2 | TGTGCCAGCAGCCGCACGCTAGCGGGAGGGCAAGAGACCCAGTACTTC | CASSRTLAGGQETQYF
TRBJ2-7 | TRBV4-1 | once | . | TGCGCCAGCAGCCAAGAATCAGGCCCCTACGAGCAGTACTTC | CASSQESGPYEQYF
TRBJ2-1 | TRBV28 | . | . | TGTGCCAGCAAAGGGGGGGATGTTTCGGGTATCAATGAGCAGTTCTTC | CASKGGDVSGINEQFF
TRBJ1-2 | TRBV5-1 | . | . | TGCGCCAGCAGCCTAAACAGGGCCAGAAACTATGGCTACACCTTC | CASSLNRARNYGYTF
TRBJ1-6 | TRBV30 | . | . | TGTGCCTGGAGTTCGGACAGCTCAAGAAATTCACCCCTCCACTTT | CAWSSDSSRNSPLHF
TRBJ2-7 | TRBV28 | once | TRBD2 | TGTGCCACCGGACTAGCGGGATCCCGCTCCTACGAGCAGTACTTC | CATGLAGSRSYEQYF
TRBJ2-3 | TRBV7-3 | . | TRBD1 | TGTGCCAGCAGCTTGACAGGGGGCCTGGATACGCAGTATTTT | CASSLTGGLDTQYF
TRBJ1-3 | TRBV30 | . | . | TGTGCCTGGAGAAAGGACGGGGTTGGAAACACCATATATTTT | CAWRKDGVGNTIYF
TRBJ2-7 | TRBV10-3 | few | TRBD1 | TGTGCCATCAGCCCGGGACAGGGGGCAGAAGAGCAGTACTTC | CAISPGQGAEEQYF
TRBJ2-5 | TRBV7-9 | . | TRBD1 | TGTGCCAGCAGCGGGGGCAGGGGGCGCGTCTTAGAGACCCAGTACTTC | CASSGGRGRVLETQYF
TRBJ1-2 | TRBV14 | . | . | TGTGCCAGCAGCCAAGATCCTCCAGCGTACCATGGCTACACCTTC | CASSQDPPAYHGYTF
TRBJ1-5 | TRBV6-1 | . | . | TGTGCCAGCAGTGAACAGGGAATATTCAACTATCAGCCCCAGCATTTT | CASSEQGIFNYQPQHF
TRBJ2-2 | TRBV5-1 | . | . | TGCGCCAGCAGCTTGAACATGGGGGGCACCGGGGAGCTGTTTTTT | CASSLNMGGTGELFF
TRBJ2-3 | TRBV6-5 | . | . | TGTGCCAGCAGTTACTCGATTTTTCAGGGGTCTGATACGCAGTATTTT | CASSYSIFQGSDTQYF
TRBJ1-1 | TRBV9 | few | . | TGTGCCAGCAGCCCTACAGGTAACACTGAAGCTTTCTTT | CASSPTGNTEAFF
TRBJ1-1 | TRBV4-1 | few | . | TGCGCCAGCAGCCAAGTCAGCGTGAACACTGAAGCTTTCTTT | CASSQVSVNTEAFF
TRBJ1-1 | TRBV19 | . | TRBD1 | TGTGCCAGTAGTATGAGGACAGGGCCCACTGAAGCTTTCTTT | CASSMRTGPTEAFF
TRBJ1-4 | TRBV2 | . | TRBD1 | TGTGCCAGCAGATTCGGGACAGGGAAGCAAAAACTGTTTTTT | CASRFGTGKQKLFF
TRBJ2-7 | TRBV4-1 | . | . | TGCGCCAGCAGTCGGGAACTCAGTTCCTACGAGCAGTACTTC | CASSRELSSYEQYF
TRBJ2-1 | TRBV4-1 | few | . | TGCGCCAGCAGCCAAGTCACTCCGGGGTCCAGCTCCTACAATGAGCAGTTCTTC | CASSQVTPGSSSYNEQFF
TRBJ2-6 | TRBV27 | . | TRBD2 | TGTGCCAGCAGTTCTCTCGGACTAGCGGGAGCTTCGGGGGCCAACGTCCTGACTTTC | CASSSLGLAGASGANVLTF
TRBJ2-1 | TRBV6-5 | . | . | TGTGCCAGCAATCTCATTAGCGGTTACAATGAGCAGTTCTTC | CASNLISGYNEQFF
TRBJ1-5 | TRBV12-5 | . | . | TGTGCTAGTGGTTTGGACCCTCCGGTCGGGCCCCAGCATTTT | CASGLDPPVGPQHF
TRBJ2-7 | TRBV5-3 | . | TRBD1 | TGTGCCAGAAGCGGTACAGGGGAGATCTCCTACGAGCAGTACTTC | CARSGTGEISYEQYF
TRBJ1-2 | TRBV28 | . | . | TGTGCCACTGGGGCCGCACTAACCGAGCCGCGCTATGGCTACACCTTC | CATGAALTEPRYGYTF
TRBJ1-2 | TRBV6-1 | . | . | TGTGCCAGCAGTGCAGACAGCCCTTTTGGCTACACCTTC | CASSADSPFGYTF